The T cell receptor (beta chain) under discussion was sequenced for a study of long-term antiretroviral therapy in people with HIV. Study-level information: About a decade before 2015, the earliest samples were taken when ART was typically delayed. Study outcomes and limitations: Relative to transplant donor controls, diversity remained lower despite increasing after ART. Within the repertoire, clones expanded before ART were dominant at all time points.

An immunoSEQ assay, version v3.0, was performed at survey level. TCRdb's copy holds only in-frame clones and misses some; the assay was immunoSEQ multiplex PCR. Seen here are about 27,000 clones, about 85% observed once, and the top ten hold 8.5% to 10%. About this clone itself: Its target is unknown.

J was trimmed by 7 bases and V by 3 bases; bases with no gene match: 15. The CDR3 covers 17 residues. Looked up from germline, CDR1 is SGDLS and CDR2 is YYNGEE. This specimen was unsorted PBMCs, taken 2.3 years after starting antiretroviral therapy. The rearrangement uses TRBV9 and TRBJ2-1, with 8 bases that match TRBD1. This TCR derives from a man between 40 and 49 years old with HIV. The CDR3 loop reads CASSAGGGQGVGNEQFF. In DNA, the CDR3 is TGTGCCAGCAGCGCCGGCGGAGGACAGGGAGTAGGAAATGAGCAGTTCTTC.